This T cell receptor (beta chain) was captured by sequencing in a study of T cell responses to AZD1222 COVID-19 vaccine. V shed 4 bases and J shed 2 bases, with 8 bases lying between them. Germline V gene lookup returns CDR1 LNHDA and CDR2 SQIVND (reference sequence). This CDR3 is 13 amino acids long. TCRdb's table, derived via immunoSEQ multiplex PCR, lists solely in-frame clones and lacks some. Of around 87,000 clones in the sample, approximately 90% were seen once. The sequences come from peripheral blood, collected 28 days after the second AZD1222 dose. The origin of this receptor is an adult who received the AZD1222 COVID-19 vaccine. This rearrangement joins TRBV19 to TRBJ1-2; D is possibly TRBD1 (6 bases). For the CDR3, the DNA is TGTGCCAGTAGTAACAGGGTCAACTATGGCTACACCTTC. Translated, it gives CASSNRVNYGYTF.